The 26 T cell receptor beta chains given below trace back to one sample, sequenced in a study of blood T cell repertoires in COVID-19. The assay was immunoSEQ multiplex PCR, and TCRdb's table has in-frame clones only and misses some. The data contain some 130,000 clones, roughly 89% of them seen just once; the ten biggest clones take up roughly a sixth. Material: peripheral blood. The receptors here all came from a man aged 45 to 65 with active or convalescent COVID-19.

J is TRBJ2-1 and V is TRBV9; 10 positions match TRBD2. Germline-derived CDR1 and CDR2 are SGDLS and YYNGEE. V lost 0 bases, J lost 6 bases, and 3 bases stayed unmatched. The CDR3 is 15 residues long. Here the CDR3 reads CASSVGASGSNEQFF. The CDR3 DNA reads TGTGCCAGCAGCGTAGGGGCTAGCGGGAGCAATGAGCAGTTCTTC.

The chain employs TRBV19 and TRBJ2-7, with 10 bases matching TRBD2. The germline CDR1 and CDR2 sequences are LNHDA and SQIVND (reference sequence). The CDR3 has 18 amino acids. The V and J ends lost 1 base and 3 bases, in that order; junction bases with no gene match: 12. The CDR3 nucleotides are TGTGCCAGTAGTATAGGGGACCTTACTAGCGGGATTTACTACGAGCAGTACTTC. It encodes CASSIGDLTSGIYYEQYF.

The chain carries TRBV4-2 and TRBJ1-5; TRBD1 agrees at 7 bases. The CDR3 loop spans 19 amino acids. V trimming: 0 bases; J trimming: 1 base; junction bases outside the gene matches: 12. CDR1 is LGHNA, CDR2 YNFKEQ, per germline. The CDR3 is CASSQDPTAGGVSNQPQHF. The CDR3 DNA follows: TGTGCCAGCAGCCAAGACCCGACGGCAGGGGGTGTCAGCAATCAGCCCCAGCATTTT.

J is TRBJ2-3 and V is TRBV5-1; 13 positions match TRBD2. Germline-derived CDR1 and CDR2 are SGHRS and YFSETQ. Losses at the gene ends were 1 base for V and 4 bases for J; bases not matched to a gene: 0. CDR3 length: 15 amino acids. CDR3 nucleotides: TGCGCCAGCAGCTTGACTAGCGGGAGGGCAGATACGCAGTATTTT. Translated: CASSLTSGRADTQYF.

J is TRBJ2-5 and V is TRBV28, with TRBD2 matching 8 bases. This CDR3 is 20 amino acids long. In germline, CDR1 is MDHEN, CDR2 SYDVKM. The V and J ends lost 3 bases and 2 bases, in that order; junction bases with no gene match: 20. The CDR3 sequence is CASSFFFLKPGTRTQETQYF. In DNA, the CDR3 is TGTGCCAGCAGTTTTTTCTTTCTGAAACCCGGGACTAGGACACAAGAGACCCAGTACTTC.

The CDR3 bases are TGTGCCAGCAGTGAGGAACAGGGGGCCGGGTCACCCCTCCACTTT. Amino acid sequence: CASSEEQGAGSPLHF. This chain uses TRBV6-1 with TRBJ1-6; 9 bases are shared with TRBD1. Germline-derived CDR1 and CDR2 are MNHNS and SASEGT. The CDR3 totals 15 residues. V lost 3 bases and J lost 10; bases outside the gene matches: 7.

V gene TRBV5-1 combines with J gene TRBJ2-1; TRBD1 matches at 7 bases. This CDR3 comprises 20 residues. Germline CDR1 and CDR2: SGHRS and YFSETQ. V was pared by 0 bases and J by 7 bases, with 22 bases of the junction left unmatched. CDR3 DNA: TGCGCCAGCAGCTTGGGACTGGGTCGTGGGGGCCGGTTACAGGGGAATGAGCAGTTCTTC. As protein: CASSLGLGRGGRLQGNEQFF.

The CDR3 DNA reads as TGTGCCAGCAGCTTAGTGGGACAGGGACGTTCTGGGGCCAACGTCCTGACTTTC. This gives the protein CASSLVGQGRSGANVLTF. The V gene is TRBV11-2, the J gene TRBJ2-6; TRBD1 matches 9 bases. The V segment lost 1 base and the J segment 1 base; nucleotides outside the gene matches: 5. The germline gives CDR1 SGHAT, CDR2 FQNNGV. The CDR3 length is 18 residues.

The chain links TRBV6-1 to TRBJ2-2, with TRBD2 matching 9 bases. The CDR3 loop spans 18 amino acids. Per the germline V gene, CDR1 is MNHNS and CDR2 is SASEGT. Germline trimming cut 3 bases from V and 8 bases from J; bases unmatched to any gene: 16. In DNA, the CDR3 is TGTGCCAGCAGTGAGTCCCTGGGATTTAGCGGGAGAGCGGGGGAGCTGTTTTTT. Amino acids: CASSESLGFSGRAGELFF.

The V gene is TRBV28, the J gene TRBJ2-1; TRBD1 agrees at 7 bases. Germline V gene lookup returns CDR1 MDHEN and CDR2 SYDVKM. The CDR3 loop spans 15 amino acids. J gave up 2 bases and V 6 bases, and 7 bases lay outside the gene matches. In DNA form, the CDR3 reads TGTGCCAGCAGGAGCCGGGACAGTACCTACAATGAGCAGTTCTTC. Its translation: CASRSRDSTYNEQFF.

This chain connects TRBV7-7 to TRBJ2-5, with 8 bases aligning to TRBD2. This CDR3 has 14 residues. Trimming took 3 bases from V and 3 from J; bases not matched to a gene: 3. Germline lookup yields CDR1 SSHAT and CDR2 FNYEAQ (reference sequence). The CDR3: CASSFGGGKETQYF. For the CDR3, the DNA is TGTGCCAGCAGCTTCGGGGGGGGAAAAGAGACCCAGTACTTC.

The chain recombines TRBV28 with TRBJ1-1; unclear D gene. This CDR3 is 15 amino acids long. Germline-derived CDR1 and CDR2 are MDHEN and SYDVKM. Trimming shortened V by 6 bases and J by 4 bases, and 18 bases separated the two germline ends. This CDR3 is CASSRGAPLGTEAFF. The CDR3 DNA follows: TGTGCCAGCAGCCGCGGAGCTCCCTTGGGCACTGAAGCTTTCTTT.

The V gene is TRBV18, the J gene TRBJ2-7; TRBD2 is a possible D gene (6 bases). CDR3 length equals 15 residues. Deletions cut 0 bases from V and 3 bases from J, with 12 bases between. CDR1 and CDR2 (germline): KGHSH, LQKENI. CDR3 sequence reads: CASSPPGSGDYEQYF. The DNA for the CDR3 is TGTGCCAGCTCACCACCGGGATCGGGGGACTACGAGCAGTACTTC.

V usage is TRBV14 and J usage is TRBJ2-5; 12 nucleotides line up with TRBD2. CDR3 length: 16 amino acids. Losses at the gene ends were 5 bases for V and 5 bases for J; bases not matched to a gene: 9. Germline CDR1 SGHDN, CDR2 FVKESK. The CDR3 sequence is CASSRSLAGGRETQYF. Here the CDR3 DNA reads TGTGCCAGCAGCAGAAGCCTAGCGGGGGGGAGGGAGACCCAGTACTTC.

This chain links TRBV7-2 with TRBJ2-7; D not resolved. Between the trimmed V and J ends, which lost 0 bases and 0 bases, there was a span of 6 bases. The CDR3 sequence is 14 residues long. Germline CDR1 SGHTA, CDR2 FQGNSA. The CDR3 DNA reads TGTGCCAGCAGCTTAGCGGCAGTCTCCTACGAGCAGTACTTC. Translation gives CASSLAAVSYEQYF.

The chain uses TRBV19 and TRBJ1-6; possible D gene TRBD1, 5 bases. Trimming shortened V by 5 bases and J by 0 bases, and 14 bases separated the two germline ends. The CDR3 sequence is 17 residues long. The germline CDR1 and CDR2 sequences are LNHDA and SQIVND (reference sequence). CDR3 in DNA: TGTGCCAGTAGTCAACAGGACCTGAGCTCCTATAATTCACCCCTCCACTTT. Protein sequence: CASSQQDLSSYNSPLHF.

The rearrangement joins TRBV10-1 to TRBJ1-1, with D tentatively TRBD1 (5 bases). CDR1 and CDR2 from the germline V gene are WNHNN and SYGVQD (reference sequence). The CDR3 contains 14 residues. The V gene lost 0 bases and the J gene lost 4 bases, with 9 bases spanning the gap. The CDR3 reads CASSESQGITEAFF. DNA for the CDR3: TGCGCCAGCAGTGAGTCCCAGGGTATCACTGAAGCTTTCTTT.

The V gene is TRBV29-1, the J gene TRBJ1-4; 7 bases are shared with TRBD1. The junction had 5 bases not matched to a gene; V was cut back by 8 bases and J by 2 bases. This CDR3 is 13 amino acids long. CDR1 is SQVTM and CDR2 is ANQGSEA in the germline V gene. The CDR3 sequence: CSIETGTNEKLFF. In DNA, the CDR3 is TGCAGCATAGAGACAGGGACTAATGAAAAACTGTTTTTT.

In this sample, this clone turned up once. This rearrangement joins TRBV27 to TRBJ1-1; D unclear. Germline CDR1 MNHEY, CDR2 SMNVEV (reference sequence). V was shortened by 5 bases and J by 4 bases, with 11 bases between the two germline ends. The CDR3 runs to 13 residues. The chain's CDR3 is CASSASWSTEAFF. In DNA form, the CDR3 reads TGTGCCAGCAGTGCCTCCTGGAGCACTGAAGCTTTCTTT.

The chain employs TRBV4-1 and TRBJ2-7; maybe TRBD2 (7 bases). The CDR3 totals 14 residues. The V gene lost 0 bases and the J gene lost 7 bases, with 13 bases spanning the gap. Germline V gene lookup returns CDR1 MGHRA and CDR2 YSYEKL. In DNA form, the CDR3 reads TGCGCCAGCAGCCAAGAAGAGAGGGGGGGAGAGCAGTACTTC. Protein: CASSQEERGGEQYF.

The chain carries TRBV5-1 and TRBJ2-1, with TRBD2 matching 7 bases. V lost 1 base to trimming and J lost 5 bases; unmatched junction nucleotides: 6. CDR1 and CDR2 (germline): SGHRS, YFSETQ. The CDR3 totals 15 residues. The DNA of the CDR3 is TGCGCCAGCAGCTTGCGGTCTAGCGGAAACAATGAGCAGTTCTTC. Amino acids: CASSLRSSGNNEQFF. Looking up the rest from reference TRBV5-1 and TRBJ2-1 gives the full variable domain: KAGVTQTPRYLIKTRGQQVTLSCSPISGHRSVSWYQQTPGQGLQFLFEYFSETQRNKGNFPGRFSGRQFSNSRSEMNVSTLELGDSALYLCASSLRSSGNNEQFFGPGTRLTVL.

The chain is built from TRBV4-1 and TRBJ2-6; 11 bases agree with TRBD1. The CDR3 consists of 19 residues. CDR1 and CDR2 (germline): MGHRA, YSYEKL. V dropped 2 bases and J dropped 0; count of bases not matched to a gene: 6. The CDR3 spells CASSQQAGTGGSGANVLTF. The CDR3 DNA reads as TGCGCCAGCAGCCAACAAGCCGGGACAGGGGGCTCTGGGGCCAACGTCCTGACTTTC.

V is TRBV7-8 and J is TRBJ2-1; possible D gene TRBD1, 5 bases. The V end was cut by 3 bases, the J end by 5 bases, with 8 bases between. Germline V gene sequence: CDR1 SGHVS, CDR2 FQNEAQ. The CDR3 has 13 amino acids. The CDR3 coding sequence is TGTGCCAGCAGCTTCAGGACAAACAATGAGCAGTTCTTC. Translated, it gives CASSFRTNNEQFF.

The CDR3: CASSAQIGRGDTEAFF. The CDR3 coding sequence is TGTGCCAGCAGCGCCCAGATAGGTAGGGGCGACACTGAAGCTTTCTTT. The chain uses TRBV9 and TRBJ1-1, with a weak D call TRBD1 (5 bases). Germline loops: CDR1 SGDLS, CDR2 YYNGEE. Trimming shortened V by 3 bases and J by 3 bases, and 18 bases separated the two germline ends. This CDR3 comprises 16 residues.

The V and J genes are TRBV4-1 and TRBJ2-1; TRBD1 agrees at 7 bases. Germline V CDR1 and CDR2: MGHRA, YSYEKL. The length of the CDR3 is 15 residues. Trimming removed 3 bases from V and 3 bases from J; junction bases left unmatched: 5. The CDR3 coding sequence is TGCGCCAGCAGCCAGGTGGACAGGATCTACAATGAGCAGTTCTTC. Translating gives CASSQVDRIYNEQFF.

This sequence joins TRBV30 and TRBJ2-5; 13 bases fit TRBD2. The CDR3 contains 14 residues. The junction had 5 bases not matched to a gene; V was cut back by 5 bases and J by 5 bases. Germline CDR1 reads GTSNPN; CDR2 reads SVGIG (reference sequence). CDR3 in DNA: TGTGCCTGGGGGACTAGCGGGGCTGCGGAGACCCAGTACTTC. Protein: CAWGTSGAAETQYF.